This TCR beta chain was sequenced during a study of vaccination and CD4 T cells after COVID-19. Study at large: Cultures designated as controls were supplied with a CEFX pool, an HIV-1 Nef pool, or no peptide.

The CDR3 is 15 residues long. V shed 5 bases and J shed 7 bases, with 20 bases lying between them. Germline V CDR1 and CDR2: SGHTA, FQGNSA. Researchers used the Oncomine TCR Beta short-read assay to sequence DNA from cultured CD4+ T cells. One entry per CDR3 protein results from TCRdb running MiXCR on the PCR reads. Of fewer than 20,000 distinct CDR3 sequences in the sample, roughly 50% are singletons; the top ten hold roughly 34%. Regarding treatment: roughly 11-day PBMC culture with coronavirus spike peptide pools or control peptides (ViraFEST assay). On this clonotype: Its antigen remains unidentified.

This chain uses TRBV7-2 with TRBJ2-5; weak D call: TRBD2 (6 bases). This TCR derives from a human donor with COVID-19. Source: cultured CD4+ T cells from blood, taken after SARS-CoV-2 vaccination. The CDR3 loop is CASSPARAGSRTQYF. DNA of the CDR3: TGTGCCAGCAGCCCGGCGAGGGCGGGGTCGAGGACCCAGTACTTC.